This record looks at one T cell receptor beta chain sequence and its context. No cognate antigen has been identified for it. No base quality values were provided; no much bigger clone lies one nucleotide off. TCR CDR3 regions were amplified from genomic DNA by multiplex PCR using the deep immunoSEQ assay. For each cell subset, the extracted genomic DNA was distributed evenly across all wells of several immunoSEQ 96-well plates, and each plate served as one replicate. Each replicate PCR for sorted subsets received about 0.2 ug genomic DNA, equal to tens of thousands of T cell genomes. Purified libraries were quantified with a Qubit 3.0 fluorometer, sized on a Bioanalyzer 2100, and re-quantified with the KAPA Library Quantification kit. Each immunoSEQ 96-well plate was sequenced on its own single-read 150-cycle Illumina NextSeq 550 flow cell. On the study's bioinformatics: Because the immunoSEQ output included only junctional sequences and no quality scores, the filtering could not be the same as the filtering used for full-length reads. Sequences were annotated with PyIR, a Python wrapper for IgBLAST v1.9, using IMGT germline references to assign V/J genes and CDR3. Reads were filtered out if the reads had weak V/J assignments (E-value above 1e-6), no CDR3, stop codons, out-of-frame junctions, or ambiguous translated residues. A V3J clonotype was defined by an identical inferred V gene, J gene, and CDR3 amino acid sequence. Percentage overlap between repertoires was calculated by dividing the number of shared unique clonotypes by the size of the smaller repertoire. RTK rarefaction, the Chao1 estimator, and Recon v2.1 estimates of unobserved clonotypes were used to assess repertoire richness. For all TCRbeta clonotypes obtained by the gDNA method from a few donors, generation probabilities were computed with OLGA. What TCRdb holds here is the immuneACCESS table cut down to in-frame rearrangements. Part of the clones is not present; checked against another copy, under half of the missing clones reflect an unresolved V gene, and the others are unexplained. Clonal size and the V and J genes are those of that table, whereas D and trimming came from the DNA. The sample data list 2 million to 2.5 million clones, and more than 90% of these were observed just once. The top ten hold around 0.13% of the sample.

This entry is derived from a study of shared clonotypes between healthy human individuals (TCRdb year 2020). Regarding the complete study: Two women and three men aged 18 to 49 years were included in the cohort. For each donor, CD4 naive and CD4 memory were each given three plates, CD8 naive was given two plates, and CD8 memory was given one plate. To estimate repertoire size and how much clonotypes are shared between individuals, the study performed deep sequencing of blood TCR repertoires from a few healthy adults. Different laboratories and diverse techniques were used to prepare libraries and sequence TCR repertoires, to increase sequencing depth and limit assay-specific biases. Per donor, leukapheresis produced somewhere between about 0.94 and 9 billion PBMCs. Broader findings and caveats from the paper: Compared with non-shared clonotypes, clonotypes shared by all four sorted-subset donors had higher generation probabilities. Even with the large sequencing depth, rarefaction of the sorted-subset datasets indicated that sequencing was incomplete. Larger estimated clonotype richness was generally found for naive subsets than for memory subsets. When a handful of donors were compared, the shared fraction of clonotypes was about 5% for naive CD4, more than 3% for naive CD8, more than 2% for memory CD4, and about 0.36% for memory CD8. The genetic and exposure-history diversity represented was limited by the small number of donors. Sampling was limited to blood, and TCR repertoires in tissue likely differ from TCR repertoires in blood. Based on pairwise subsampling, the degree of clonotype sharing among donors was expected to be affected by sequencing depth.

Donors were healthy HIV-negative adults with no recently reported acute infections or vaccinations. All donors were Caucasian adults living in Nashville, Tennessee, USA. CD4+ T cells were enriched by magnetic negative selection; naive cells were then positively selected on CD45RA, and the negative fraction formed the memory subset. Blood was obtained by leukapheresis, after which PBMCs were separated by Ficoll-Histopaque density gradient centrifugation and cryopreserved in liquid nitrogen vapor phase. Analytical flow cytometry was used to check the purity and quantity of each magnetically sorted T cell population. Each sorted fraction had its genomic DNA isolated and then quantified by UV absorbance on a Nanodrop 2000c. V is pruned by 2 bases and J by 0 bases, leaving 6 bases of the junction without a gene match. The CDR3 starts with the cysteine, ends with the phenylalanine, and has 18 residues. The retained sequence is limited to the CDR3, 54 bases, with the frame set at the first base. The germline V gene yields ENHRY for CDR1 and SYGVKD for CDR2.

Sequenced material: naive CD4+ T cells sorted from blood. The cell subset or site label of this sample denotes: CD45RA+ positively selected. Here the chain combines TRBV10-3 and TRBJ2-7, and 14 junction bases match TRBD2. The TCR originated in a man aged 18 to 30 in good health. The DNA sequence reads TGTGCCATCAGTGAGGGACTAGCGGGAGGACTTCACTCCTACGAGCAGTACTTC. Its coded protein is CAISEGLAGGLHSYEQYF.